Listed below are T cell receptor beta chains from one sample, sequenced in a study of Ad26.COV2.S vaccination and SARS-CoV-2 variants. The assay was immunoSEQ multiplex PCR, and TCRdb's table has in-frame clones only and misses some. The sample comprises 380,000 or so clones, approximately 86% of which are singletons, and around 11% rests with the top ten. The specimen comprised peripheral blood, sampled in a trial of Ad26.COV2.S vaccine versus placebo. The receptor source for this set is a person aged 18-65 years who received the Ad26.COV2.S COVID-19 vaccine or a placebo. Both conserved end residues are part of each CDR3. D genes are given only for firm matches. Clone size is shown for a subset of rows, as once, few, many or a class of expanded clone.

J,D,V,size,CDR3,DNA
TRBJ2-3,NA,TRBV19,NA,CASSIAASADTQYF,TGTGCCAGTAGTATAGCAGCAAGCGCAGATACGCAGTATTTT
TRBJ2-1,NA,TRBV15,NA,CATSRGTVTYNEQFF,TGTGCCACCAGCAGAGGGACAGTAACCTACAATGAGCAGTTCTTC
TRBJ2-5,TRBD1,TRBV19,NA,CASRGFGQEETQYF,TGTGCCAGTAGGGGATTTGGACAGGAAGAGACCCAGTACTTC
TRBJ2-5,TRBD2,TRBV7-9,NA,CASSFPPGTSGRKTQYF,TGTGCCAGCAGCTTCCCCCCCGGGACTAGCGGGAGAAAGACCCAGTACTTC
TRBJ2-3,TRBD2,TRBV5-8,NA,CASSPPREGTDTQYF,TGTGCCAGCAGCCCGCCCCGGGAGGGAACAGATACGCAGTATTTT
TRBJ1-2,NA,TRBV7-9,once,CASSHVSTANYGYTF,TGTGCCAGCAGCCACGTCTCAACGGCTAACTATGGCTACACCTTC
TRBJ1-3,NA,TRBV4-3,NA,CASSQGSGSGNTIYF,TGCGCCAGCAGCCAAGGAAGTGGGTCTGGAAACACCATATATTTT
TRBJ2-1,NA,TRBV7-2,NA,CASSLASGARPRTRYNEQFF,TGTGCCAGCAGCTTAGCTAGTGGGGCCCGCCCCCGCACACGCTACAATGAGCAGTTCTTC
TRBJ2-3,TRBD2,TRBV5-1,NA,CASAHSRGGGTDTQYF,TGCGCCAGCGCCCATTCCCGGGGGGGCGGCACAGATACGCAGTATTTT
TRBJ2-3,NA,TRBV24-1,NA,CATSDLRDDNTQYF,TGTGCCACCAGTGATTTGCGGGACGACAATACGCAGTATTTT
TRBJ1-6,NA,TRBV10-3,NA,CAISAAGDNSPLHF,TGTGCCATCAGTGCGGCAGGCGATAATTCACCCCTCCACTTT
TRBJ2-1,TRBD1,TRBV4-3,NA,CASSHGSGQGVTNEQFF,TGCGCCAGCAGCCATGGCTCGGGACAGGGAGTTACCAATGAGCAGTTCTTC
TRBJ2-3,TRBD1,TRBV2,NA,CASSGQGTDTQYF,TGTGCCAGCAGCGGACAGGGCACAGATACGCAGTATTTT
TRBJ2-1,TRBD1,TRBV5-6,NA,CASSSRDSLFNEQFF,TGTGCCAGCAGCTCCCGGGACAGCCTTTTCAATGAGCAGTTCTTC
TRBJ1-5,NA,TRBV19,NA,CASTPVTGVYSNQPQHF,TGTGCCAGTACCCCTGTGACAGGCGTTTATAGCAATCAGCCCCAGCATTTT
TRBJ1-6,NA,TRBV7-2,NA,CASSLYAGAASSYNSPLHF,TGTGCCAGCAGCTTATACGCGGGGGCGGCGAGCTCCTATAATTCACCCCTCCACTTT
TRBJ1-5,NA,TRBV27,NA,CASSLGRSNQPQHF,TGTGCCAGCAGTTTGGGGAGGAGCAATCAGCCCCAGCATTTT
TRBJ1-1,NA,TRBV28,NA,CASTVHPGNTEAFF,TGTGCCAGCACAGTCCACCCTGGAAACACTGAAGCTTTCTTT
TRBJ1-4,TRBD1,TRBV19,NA,CASSTGTGYEKLFF,TGTGCCAGTAGTACCGGGACAGGGTATGAAAAACTGTTTTTT
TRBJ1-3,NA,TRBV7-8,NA,CASSPGSQGSNTIYF,TGTGCCAGCAGCCCGGGGAGCCAGGGCTCAAACACCATATATTTT
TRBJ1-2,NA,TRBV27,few,CASSFKGYGYTF,TGTGCCAGCAGTTTCAAGGGCTATGGCTACACCTTC
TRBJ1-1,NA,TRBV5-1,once,CASTTGSDTEAFF,TGCGCCAGCACAACAGGGTCGGACACTGAAGCTTTCTTT
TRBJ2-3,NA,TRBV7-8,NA,CASSSTLSYTQYF,TGTGCCAGCAGCTCAACATTAAGTTATACGCAGTATTTT
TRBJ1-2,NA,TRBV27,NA,CARTRMLGAHYGYTF,TGTGCCAGGACACGAATGCTGGGGGCACACTATGGCTACACCTTC
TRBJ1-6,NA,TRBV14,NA,CASSQDYGVGNSPLHF,TGTGCCAGCAGCCAAGATTACGGGGTGGGTAATTCACCCCTCCACTTT
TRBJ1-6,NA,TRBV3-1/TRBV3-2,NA,CASSPRDTFNSPLHF,TGTGCCAGCAGCCCCCGGGACACCTTTAATTCACCCCTCCACTTT
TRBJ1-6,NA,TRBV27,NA,CASSLSWQGVSPLHF,TGTGCCAGCAGTTTATCTTGGCAGGGAGTTTCACCCCTCCACTTT
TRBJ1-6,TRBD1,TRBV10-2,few,CASTAGGSPLHF,TGCGCCAGCACGGCAGGGGGATCACCCCTCCACTTT
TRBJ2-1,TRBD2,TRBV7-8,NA,CASRGGSSYNEQFF,TGTGCCAGCAGGGGGGGGAGCTCCTACAATGAGCAGTTCTTC
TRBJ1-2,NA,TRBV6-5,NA,CASSYSGGDQGYTF,TGTGCCAGCAGTTACTCCGGCGGGGATCAGGGCTACACCTTC
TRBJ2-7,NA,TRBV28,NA,CASRLQGGSFSYEQYF,TGTGCCAGCAGATTGCAGGGGGGAAGCTTTTCCTACGAGCAGTACTTC